These T cell receptor beta chains were read from a single sample in a study of T-cell memory formation after mild COVID-19. TCRdb reprocessed the 5' RACE reads via MiXCR and lists one record per CDR3 protein. The table includes fewer than 600,000 distinct CDR3 sequences, less than 25% detected once. What was sequenced was PBMCs or a T cell subset sorted from them (not recorded which). Receptor source: an adult woman who had mild COVID-19 (a few samples of this study predate the infection). Cell type and time point are not known. Both conserved end residues are part of each CDR3. D genes are given only for firm matches. Size values are once, few and many counts, or a class for expanded clones, and some rows have none.

D	V	size	J	DNA	CDR3
.	TRBV12-3/TRBV12-4	.	TRBJ1-2	TGTGCCAGCAGTGCCTCGGGTGACTATGGCTACACCTTC	CASSASGDYGYTF
.	TRBV5-6	.	TRBJ2-7	TGTGCCAGCAGCCGCTTTCACGAGCAGTACTTC	CASSRFHEQYF
.	TRBV5-4	few	TRBJ2-7	TGTGCCAGCAGCTACCTCGGAGCCCACGAGCAGTACTTC	CASSYLGAHEQYF
.	TRBV7-2	.	TRBJ1-1	TGTGCCAGCAGCTTTAGATACGGGGCAGGGGCTGGCACTGAAGCTTTCTTT	CASSFRYGAGAGTEAFF
TRBD2	TRBV24-1	.	TRBJ2-7	TGTGCCACCAGTGAGGGCGGGACTAGCGGCTACGAGCAGTACTTC	CATSEGGTSGYEQYF
.	TRBV9	few	TRBJ2-1	TGTGCCAGCAGCCGGACGCTTGAGGAGTTCTTC	CASSRTLEEFF
.	TRBV29-1	.	TRBJ1-4	TGCAGCGGCATTAAACAGGGAGCAGGTGAAAAACTGTTTTTT	CSGIKQGAGEKLFF
.	TRBV20-1	.	TRBJ1-1	TGCAGTGCCGTGACAGGTTTCAGGGACACTGAAGCTTTCTTT	CSAVTGFRDTEAFF
.	TRBV5-1	.	TRBJ2-1	TGCGCCAGCGCCCCAGGAGGGGGGTTTGGCGATGAGCAGTTCTTC	CASAPGGGFGDEQFF
.	TRBV6-2/TRBV6-3	.	TRBJ1-5	TGTGCCAGCAGACCCGGCGGGTCGAGGGCTAGACAGCCCCAGCATTTT	CASRPGGSRARQPQHF
.	TRBV7-2	.	TRBJ2-5	TGTGCCAGCAGCTTAACTGAGACAGGCCCTACAAGCGAGACCCAGTACTTC	CASSLTETGPTSETQYF
.	TRBV29-1	few	TRBJ2-2	TGCAGCGCCTCACAGGGAGACACCGGGGAGCTGTTTTTT	CSASQGDTGELFF
.	TRBV7-2	.	TRBJ2-3	TGTGCCAGCAGCTTAGCAGGGACGGCGGCCACAGATACGCAGTATTTT	CASSLAGTAATDTQYF
.	TRBV20-1	.	TRBJ2-7	TGCAGTGCTAGGCAGGGAGTTGAGCAGTACTTC	CSARQGVEQYF
TRBD1	TRBV5-6	.	TRBJ1-4	TGTGCCAGCAGCCGGGACAGGGGTTCGGCTAATGAAAAACTGTTTTTT	CASSRDRGSANEKLFF
.	TRBV5-6	few	TRBJ2-1	TGTGCCAGCAGCTCAATTAACCAGGGGACGTACGTTGAGCAGTTCTTC	CASSSINQGTYVEQFF
TRBD2	TRBV7-2	.	TRBJ2-7	TGTGCCAGCAGCTTAGATGCGGGAGGGCCCTACGAGCAGTACTTC	CASSLDAGGPYEQYF
TRBD1	TRBV7-6	.	TRBJ2-5	TGTGCCAGCAGCTCCGGGACAGGGGGTGGGGCGGGGACCCAGTACTTC	CASSSGTGGGAGTQYF
TRBD1	TRBV29-1	few	TRBJ2-3	TGCAGCGTTGAAGTCCGACAGGGGAAGGTTGCAGATACGCAGTATTTT	CSVEVRQGKVADTQYF
.	TRBV18	.	TRBJ1-1	TGTGCCAGCTCACGACCAGGACATACGAACACTGAAGCTTTCTTT	CASSRPGHTNTEAFF
TRBD2	TRBV30	.	TRBJ2-3	TGTGCCTGGAGTGGTCGAGCGGGGTCCACAGATACGCAGTATTTT	CAWSGRAGSTDTQYF
TRBD2	TRBV24-1	.	TRBJ2-3	TGTGCCACCGGGAGGGCAGATACGCAGTATTTT	CATGRADTQYF
.	TRBV12-3/TRBV12-4	.	TRBJ1-1	TGTGCCAGCAGTTGGCAGGGTACGAGCACTGAAGCTTTCTTT	CASSWQGTSTEAFF
.	TRBV5-1	few	TRBJ2-7	TGCGCCAGCAGCTTGGAGTGGTCCTACGAGCAGTACTTC	CASSLEWSYEQYF
.	TRBV12-3/TRBV12-4	few	TRBJ1-1	TGTGCCAGCGGACAGACAGAAGGGACTGAAGCTTTCTTT	CASGQTEGTEAFF
.	TRBV24-1	.	TRBJ2-1	TGTGCCACCAGTGGGGGGGCGCGGGCCAATGAGCAGTTCTTC	CATSGGARANEQFF
TRBD2	TRBV4-1	few	TRBJ2-1	TGCGCCAGCAGCCGATTGACTAGCGGGGGAATAAATGAGCAGTTCTTC	CASSRLTSGGINEQFF
.	TRBV3-1	.	TRBJ2-1	TGTGCCAGCAGCCAGTTCGCTGGCAATGAGCAGTTCTTC	CASSQFAGNEQFF
TRBD1	TRBV7-2	few	TRBJ2-7	TGTGCCAGCAGCGGGACAAGTCGGGACAGACCCTACGAGCAGTACTTC	CASSGTSRDRPYEQYF
TRBD2	TRBV7-6	few	TRBJ2-1	TGTGCCAGCAGCTTAGCCGGAGGTGGCCTAGCGGGATACAATGAGCAGTTCTTC	CASSLAGGGLAGYNEQFF
.	TRBV3-1	.	TRBJ2-5	TGTGCCAGCAGCCAAGGGGACCCCACGTACTTC	CASSQGDPTYF
.	TRBV5-1	few	TRBJ2-5	TGCGCCAGCAGAATGGGGGAGACCCAGTACTTC	CASRMGETQYF
TRBD2	TRBV7-2	.	TRBJ2-5	TGTGCCAGCAGTTTTGGCCGTTCAGTCGGACTAGCGAGAGAGACCCAGTACTTC	CASSFGRSVGLARETQYF
.	TRBV4-1	.	TRBJ2-6	TGCGCCAGCAGCTGGGGGGGCGGTGGGGCCAACGTCCTGACTTTC	CASSWGGGGANVLTF
TRBD2	TRBV24-1	.	TRBJ2-1	TGTGCCACCAGTACCGGACTAGCAGGCTACAGTGAGCAGTTCTTC	CATSTGLAGYSEQFF
.	TRBV18	.	TRBJ1-5	TGTGCCAGCTCAGAAATAGACAAGCAGCCCCAGCATTTT	CASSEIDKQPQHF
TRBD2	TRBV6-2/TRBV6-3	.	TRBJ2-3	TGTGCCAGCAACCCCACTAGCGGGGGCACAGATACGCAGTATTTT	CASNPTSGGTDTQYF
TRBD1	TRBV12-3/TRBV12-4	.	TRBJ1-5	TGTGCCAGCAGTCTGCCCGGGACAGGGAAAAGTCAGCCCCAGCATTTT	CASSLPGTGKSQPQHF
TRBD1	TRBV7-9	.	TRBJ1-1	TGTGCCAGCAGCCTCCGGGACAGCATGAACACTGAAGCTTTCTTT	CASSLRDSMNTEAFF
TRBD2	TRBV5-1	few	TRBJ2-1	TGCGCCAGCAGCTTTAGCGGGGGGGCTTCGGGTGAGCAGTTCTTC	CASSFSGGASGEQFF
.	TRBV4-1	.	TRBJ1-2	TGCGCCAGCAGCCAAGTGGAGAGGGCAGGGCACTATGGCTACACCTTC	CASSQVERAGHYGYTF
.	TRBV30	.	TRBJ1-2	TGTGCCTGGAGCGTTGGTGGTGGCTACACCTTC	CAWSVGGGYTF
TRBD2	TRBV7-8	.	TRBJ2-1	TGTGCCAGCAGCTTTGGTAGCGGGAGAACCAATGAGCAGTTCTTC	CASSFGSGRTNEQFF
.	TRBV18	few	TRBJ1-1	TGTGCCAGCTCCGACAAGGGGGGGGTCACTGAAGCTTTCTTT	CASSDKGGVTEAFF
.	TRBV4-1	few	TRBJ2-7	TGCGCCAGCAGCCATCCCTTGACAGGACCCCCCTCCTACGAGCAGTACTTC	CASSHPLTGPPSYEQYF
.	TRBV12-3/TRBV12-4	few	TRBJ2-3	TGTGCCAGCAGTTTAGGGGATTCCCGCGCAGATACGCAGTATTTT	CASSLGDSRADTQYF
.	TRBV24-1	.	TRBJ1-5	TGTGCCACCAGTCGTGGTCCATTGAGCAATCAGCCCCAGCATTTT	CATSRGPLSNQPQHF